This T cell receptor (beta chain) is drawn from a study of T-cell reconstitution after alpha-beta-depleted transplantation in children. Library preparation (for TCRbeta) was performed with unique molecular identifiers. TCRdb reanalysed the PCR reads using MiXCR and keeps one entry per CDR3 protein. Of 450,000 to 600,000 distinct CDR3 sequences in the sample, 32% are singletons; the top ten hold about 2.3%. V was clipped by 0 bases and J by 5 bases, with 10 bases between them. The CDR3 runs 15 residues. Germline CDR1 and CDR2: KGHSH and LQKENI. The chain recombines TRBV18 with TRBJ2-2; D gene ambiguous. The sequences come from PBMCs from the stem cell graft donor, collected from the stem cell graft. The sequence derives from a human donor who donated a stem cell graft to a child with aplastic anemia. The CDR3 DNA is TGTGCCAGCTCACCACCGCATAGAGTAACCGGGGAGCTGTTTTTT. This gives the protein CASSPPHRVTGELFF.